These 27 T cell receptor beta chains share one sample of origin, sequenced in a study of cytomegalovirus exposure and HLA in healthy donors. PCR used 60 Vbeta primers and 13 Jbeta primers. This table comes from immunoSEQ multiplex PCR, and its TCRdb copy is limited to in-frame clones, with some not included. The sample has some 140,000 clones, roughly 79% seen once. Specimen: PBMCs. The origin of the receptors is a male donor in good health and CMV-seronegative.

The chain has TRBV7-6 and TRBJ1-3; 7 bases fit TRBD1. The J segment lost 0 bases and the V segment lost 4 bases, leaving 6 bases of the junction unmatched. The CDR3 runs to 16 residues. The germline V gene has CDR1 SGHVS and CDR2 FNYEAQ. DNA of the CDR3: TGTGCCAGCAGCTCCCCGAACAGGGGCTCTGGAAACACCATATATTTT. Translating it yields CASSSPNRGSGNTIYF.

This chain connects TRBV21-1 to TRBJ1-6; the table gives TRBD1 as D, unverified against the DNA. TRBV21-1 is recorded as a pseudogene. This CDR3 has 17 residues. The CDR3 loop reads CASSKERSGVRCSPLHF. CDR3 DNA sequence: TGTGCCAGCAGCAAAGAAAGATCAGGGGTGCGGTGCTCACCCCTCCACTTT.

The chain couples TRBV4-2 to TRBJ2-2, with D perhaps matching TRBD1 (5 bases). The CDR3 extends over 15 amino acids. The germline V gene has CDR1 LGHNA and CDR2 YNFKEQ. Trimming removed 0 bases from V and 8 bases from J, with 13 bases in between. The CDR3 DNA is TGTGCCAGCAGCCAAGAGACAGCCCCTTCAGGGGAGCTGTTTTTT. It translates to CASSQETAPSGELFF.

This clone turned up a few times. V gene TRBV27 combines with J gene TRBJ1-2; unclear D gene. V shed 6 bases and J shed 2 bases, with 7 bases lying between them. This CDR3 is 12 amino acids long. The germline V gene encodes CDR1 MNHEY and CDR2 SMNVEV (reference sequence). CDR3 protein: CASRSGNYGYTF. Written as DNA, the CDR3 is TGTGCCAGCAGAAGCGGCAACTATGGCTACACCTTC.

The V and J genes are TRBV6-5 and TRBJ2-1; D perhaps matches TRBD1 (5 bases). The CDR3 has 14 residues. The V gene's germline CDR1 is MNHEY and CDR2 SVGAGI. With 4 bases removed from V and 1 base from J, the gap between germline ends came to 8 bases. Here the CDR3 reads CASSLKGSYNEQFF. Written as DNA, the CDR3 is TGTGCCAGCAGTTTGAAGGGGTCCTACAATGAGCAGTTCTTC.

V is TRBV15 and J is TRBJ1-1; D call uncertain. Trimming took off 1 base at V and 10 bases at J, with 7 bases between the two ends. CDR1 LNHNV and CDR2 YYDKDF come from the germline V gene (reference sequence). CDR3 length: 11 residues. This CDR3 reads CATSRGGGAFF. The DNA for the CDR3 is TGTGCCACCAGCAGAGGGGGAGGAGCTTTCTTT.

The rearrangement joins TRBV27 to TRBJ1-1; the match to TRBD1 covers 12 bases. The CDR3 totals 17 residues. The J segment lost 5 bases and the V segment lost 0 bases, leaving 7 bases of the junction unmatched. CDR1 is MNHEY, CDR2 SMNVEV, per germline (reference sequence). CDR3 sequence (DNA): TGTGCCAGCAGTTTATCGGGGGACAGGGGGCTCGGAACTGAAGCTTTCTTT. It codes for CASSLSGDRGLGTEAFF.

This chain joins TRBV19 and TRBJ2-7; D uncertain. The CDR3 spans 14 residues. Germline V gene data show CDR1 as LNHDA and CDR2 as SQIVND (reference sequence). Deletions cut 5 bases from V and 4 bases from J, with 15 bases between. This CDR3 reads CASSEGPGRYEQYF. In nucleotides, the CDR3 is TGTGCCAGTAGTGAAGGTCCAGGCCGGTACGAGCAGTACTTC.

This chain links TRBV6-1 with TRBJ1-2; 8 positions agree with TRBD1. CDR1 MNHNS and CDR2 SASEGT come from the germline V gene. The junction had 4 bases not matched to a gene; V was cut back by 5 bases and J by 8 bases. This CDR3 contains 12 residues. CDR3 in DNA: TGTGCCAGCAGTCGGACAGGGAACGGCTACACCTTC. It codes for CASSRTGNGYTF.

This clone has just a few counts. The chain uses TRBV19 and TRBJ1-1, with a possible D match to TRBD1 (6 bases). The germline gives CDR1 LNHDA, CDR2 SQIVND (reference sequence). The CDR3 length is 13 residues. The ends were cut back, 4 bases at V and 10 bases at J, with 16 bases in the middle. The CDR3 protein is CASSTAGTRLAFF. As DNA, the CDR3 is TGTGCCAGTAGTACAGCCGGGACACGGCTAGCTTTCTTT.

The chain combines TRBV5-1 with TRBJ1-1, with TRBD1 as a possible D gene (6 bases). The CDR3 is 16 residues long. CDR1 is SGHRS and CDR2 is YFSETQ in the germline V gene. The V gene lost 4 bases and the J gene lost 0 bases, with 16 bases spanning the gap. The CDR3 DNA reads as TGCGCCAGCAGCGTAGGGGGGGGCACTTTGAACACTGAAGCTTTCTTT. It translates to CASSVGGGTLNTEAFF.

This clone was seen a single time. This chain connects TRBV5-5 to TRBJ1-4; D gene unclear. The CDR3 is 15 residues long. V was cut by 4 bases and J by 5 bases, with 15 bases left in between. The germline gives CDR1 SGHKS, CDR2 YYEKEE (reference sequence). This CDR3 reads CASSGGPHRNEKLFF. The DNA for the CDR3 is TGTGCCAGCAGCGGTGGGCCTCACCGGAATGAAAAACTGTTTTTT.

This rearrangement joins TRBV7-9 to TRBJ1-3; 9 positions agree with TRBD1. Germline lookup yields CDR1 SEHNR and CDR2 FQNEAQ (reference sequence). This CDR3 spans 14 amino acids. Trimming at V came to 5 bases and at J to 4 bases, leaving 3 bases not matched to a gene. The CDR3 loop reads CASSRDRVGNTIYF. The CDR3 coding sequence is TGTGCCAGCAGCCGGGACAGGGTAGGAAACACCATATATTTT.

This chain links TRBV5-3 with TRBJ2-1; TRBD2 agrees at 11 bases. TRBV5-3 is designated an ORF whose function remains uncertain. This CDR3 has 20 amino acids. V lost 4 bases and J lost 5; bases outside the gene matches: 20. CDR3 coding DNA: TGTGCCAGAAGCCTCCCTTGGACAGGCGGCTCGACTAGCGGGGACAATGAGCAGTTCTTC. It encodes CARSLPWTGGSTSGDNEQFF.

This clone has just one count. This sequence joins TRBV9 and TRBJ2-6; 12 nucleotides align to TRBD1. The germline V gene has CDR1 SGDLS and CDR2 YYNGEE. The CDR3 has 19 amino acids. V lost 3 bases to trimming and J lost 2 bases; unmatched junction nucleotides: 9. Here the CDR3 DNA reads TGTGCCAGCAGCGAGGGGACTGGGACAGGGGGCGCTGGGGCCAACGTCCTGACTTTC. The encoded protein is CASSEGTGTGGAGANVLTF.

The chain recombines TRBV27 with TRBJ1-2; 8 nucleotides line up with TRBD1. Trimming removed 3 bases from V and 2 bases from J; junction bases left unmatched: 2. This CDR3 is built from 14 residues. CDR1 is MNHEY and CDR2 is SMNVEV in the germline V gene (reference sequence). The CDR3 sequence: CASSFSGGNYGYTF. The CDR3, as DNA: TGTGCCAGCAGTTTTTCAGGGGGCAACTATGGCTACACCTTC.

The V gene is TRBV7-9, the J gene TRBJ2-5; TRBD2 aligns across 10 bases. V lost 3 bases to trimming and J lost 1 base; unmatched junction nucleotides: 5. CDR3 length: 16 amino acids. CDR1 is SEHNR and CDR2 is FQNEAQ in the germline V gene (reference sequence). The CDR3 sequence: CASSFRTSGAQETQYF. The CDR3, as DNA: TGTGCCAGCAGCTTTCGAACTAGCGGGGCCCAAGAGACCCAGTACTTC.

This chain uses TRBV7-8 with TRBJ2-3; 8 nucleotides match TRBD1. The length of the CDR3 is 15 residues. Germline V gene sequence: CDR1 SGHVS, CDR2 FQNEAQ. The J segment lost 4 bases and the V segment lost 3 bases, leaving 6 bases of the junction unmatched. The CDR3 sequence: CASSFRGPRADTQYF. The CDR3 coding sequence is TGTGCCAGCAGCTTCAGGGGGCCGAGGGCAGATACGCAGTATTTT. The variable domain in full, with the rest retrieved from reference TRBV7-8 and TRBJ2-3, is GAGVSQSPRYKVAKRGQDVALRCDPISGHVSLFWYQQALGQGPEFLTYFQNEAQLDKSGLPSDRFFAERPEGSVSTLKIQRTQQEDSAVYLCASSFRGPRADTQYFGPGTRLTVL.

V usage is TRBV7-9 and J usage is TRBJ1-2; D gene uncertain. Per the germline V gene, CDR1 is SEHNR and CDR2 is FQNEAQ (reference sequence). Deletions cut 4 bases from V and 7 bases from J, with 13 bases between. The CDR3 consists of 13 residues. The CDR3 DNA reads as TGTGCCAGCAGCTCAGGTAGAGGGTCTGGCTACACCTTC. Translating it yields CASSSGRGSGYTF.

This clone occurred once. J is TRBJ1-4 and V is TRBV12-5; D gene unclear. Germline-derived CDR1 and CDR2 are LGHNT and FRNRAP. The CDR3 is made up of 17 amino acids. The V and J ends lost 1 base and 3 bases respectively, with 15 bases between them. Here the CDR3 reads CASGLGVLQGANEKLFF. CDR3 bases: TGTGCTAGTGGTTTGGGGGTGCTCCAAGGAGCTAATGAAAAACTGTTTTTT.

The chain's CDR3 is CASSLGQSPSYEQYF. In DNA form, the CDR3 reads TGTGCCAGCAGCTTAGGACAGTCGCCTAGCTACGAGCAGTACTTC. The gene calls are TRBV13 and TRBJ2-5; D is unresolved. TRBJ2-7 matches the DNA end more closely, so the J call is doubtful. Germline loops: CDR1 PRHDT, CDR2 FYEKMQ (reference sequence). This CDR3 comprises 15 residues.

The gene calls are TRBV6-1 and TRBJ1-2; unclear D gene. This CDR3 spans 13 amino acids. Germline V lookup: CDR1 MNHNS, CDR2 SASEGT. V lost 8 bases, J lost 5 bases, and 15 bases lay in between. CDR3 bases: TGTGCCAGCCTAGACCGGGTCCGATATGGCTACACCTTC. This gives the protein CASLDRVRYGYTF.

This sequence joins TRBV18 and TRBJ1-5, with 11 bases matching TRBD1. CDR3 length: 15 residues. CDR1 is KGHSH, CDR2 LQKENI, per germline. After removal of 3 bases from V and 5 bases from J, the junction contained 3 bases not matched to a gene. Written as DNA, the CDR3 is TGTGCCAGCTCACCGCTGGGACAGGGGGATCAGCCCCAGCATTTT. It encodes CASSPLGQGDQPQHF.

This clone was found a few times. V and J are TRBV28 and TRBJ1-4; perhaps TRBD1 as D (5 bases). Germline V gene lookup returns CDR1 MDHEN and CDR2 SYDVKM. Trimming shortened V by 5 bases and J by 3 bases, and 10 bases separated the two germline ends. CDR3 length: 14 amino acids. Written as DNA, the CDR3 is TGTGCCAGCAGTCGACCGGGGGCTAATGAAAAACTGTTTTTT. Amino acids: CASSRPGANEKLFF.

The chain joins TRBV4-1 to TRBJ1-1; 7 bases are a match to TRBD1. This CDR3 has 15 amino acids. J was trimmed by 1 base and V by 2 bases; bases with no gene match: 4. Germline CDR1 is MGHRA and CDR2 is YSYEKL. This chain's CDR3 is CASSQTGVQNTEAFF. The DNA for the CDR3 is TGCGCCAGCAGCCAAACAGGGGTTCAGAACACTGAAGCTTTCTTT.

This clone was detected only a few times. The CDR3 loop is CASSQDNEEKLFF. For the CDR3, the DNA is TGTGCCAGCAGCCAAGATAACGAGGAAAAACTGTTTTTT. The rearrangement joins TRBV14 to TRBJ1-4; D gene unclear. The CDR3 consists of 13 residues. The ends were cut back, 0 bases at V and 8 bases at J, with 7 bases in the middle. Germline-derived CDR1 and CDR2 are SGHDN and FVKESK.

CDR3 nucleotides: TGTGCCAGCTTGGGACAGTCTTCTCGGGAGACCCAGTACTTC. Amino acids: CASLGQSSRETQYF. The chain is built from TRBV2 and TRBJ2-5; TRBD1 agrees at 7 bases. The CDR3 loop spans 14 amino acids. V shed 8 bases, J shed 5 bases, and the junction held 11 bases outside the gene matches. Germline CDR1 SNHLY, CDR2 FYNNEI. Using reference TRBV2 and TRBJ2-5 for the parts outside the CDR3, the full variable domain is EPEVTQTPSHQVTQMGQEVILRCVPISNHLYFYWYRQILGQKVEFLVSFYNNEISEKSEIFDDQFSVERPDGSNFTLKIRSTKLEDSAMYFCASLGQSSRETQYFGPGTRLLVL.